This T cell receptor beta chain comes out of a study of blood T cell repertoires in COVID-19. The CDR3 is 16 amino acids. Trimming removed 5 bases from V and 3 bases from J; junction bases left unmatched: 8. Germline values: CDR1 LNHDA, CDR2 SQIVND (reference sequence). The table came from immunoSEQ multiplex PCR; TCRdb's copy has only in-frame clones and leaves some out. The sample carries 80,000 or so clones, less than 90% recorded once. The TCR was taken from a human donor in a cohort sampled during active COVID-19. V and J are TRBV19 and TRBJ2-3, with 10 bases aligning to TRBD2. Sequenced: peripheral blood. CDR3: CASSDRAGGGTDTQYF. In DNA form, the CDR3 reads TGTGCCAGTAGTGACCGAGCGGGAGGGGGAACAGATACGCAGTATTTT.